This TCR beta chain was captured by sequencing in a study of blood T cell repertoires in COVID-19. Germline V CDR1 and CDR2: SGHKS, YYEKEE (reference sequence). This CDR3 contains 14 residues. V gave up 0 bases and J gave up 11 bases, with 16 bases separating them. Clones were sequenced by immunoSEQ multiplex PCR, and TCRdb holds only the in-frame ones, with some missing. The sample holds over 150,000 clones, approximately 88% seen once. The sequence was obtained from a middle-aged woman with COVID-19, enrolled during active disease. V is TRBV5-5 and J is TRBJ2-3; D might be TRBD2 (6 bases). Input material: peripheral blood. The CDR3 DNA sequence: TGTGCCAGCAGCTTGGCCGGGACTTCCCTTGGGCAGTATTTT. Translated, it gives CASSLAGTSLGQYF. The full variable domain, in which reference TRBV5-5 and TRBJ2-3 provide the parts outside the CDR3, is DAGVTQSPTHLIKTRGQQVTLRCSPISGHKSVSWYQQVLGQGPQFIFQYYEKEERGRGNFPDRFSARQFPNYSSELNVNALLLGDSALYLCASSLAGTSLGQYFGPGTRLTVL.